A single T cell receptor (beta chain) is shown here with its context. Per the original methods: Estimation of nucleated cell counts was performed using reference gene primer amplification. TCRdb keeps only in-frame clones here, not all; method: immunoSEQ multiplex PCR. Clone size and V and J calls were adopted from that table, with D and trimming inferred from the DNA. Of under 250,000 clones listed, around 91% are singletons. The source of the sample is a study of blood T cell repertoires in COVID-19. The wider study: The samples span acute and convalescent COVID-19 from the United States, Italy and Spain. Sources were T cells, B-cell-depleted T cells, or PBMCs; the material itself was cDNA or gDNA.

V was pared by 5 bases and J by 5 bases, with 9 bases between. This CDR3 contains 11 residues. Germline loops: CDR1 GTSNPN, CDR2 SVGIG (reference sequence). This receptor was obtained from a woman aged 40 to 50 with acute or convalescent COVID-19. The chain has TRBV30 and TRBJ2-5; weak D call: TRBD2 (7 bases). The sample comprised peripheral blood. The CDR3 coding sequence is TGTGCCTGGGGGAGGGGGGAGACCCAGTACTTC. It yields the protein CAWGRGETQYF. The variable domain in full, completed from reference TRBV30 and TRBJ2-5, reads SQTIHQWPATLVQPVGSPLSLECTVEGTSNPNLYWYRQAAGRGLQLLFYSVGIGQISSEVPQNLSASRPQDRQFILSSKKLLLSDSGFYLCAWGRGETQYFGPGTRLLVL.